This T cell receptor (beta chain) was found in a study of human thymus T cells. Data came from immunoSEQ multiplex PCR; TCRdb stores just in-frame clones and leaves some out. Of tens of thousands of clones listed, 85% to 95% were seen once; the top ten hold about 0.03%. During corrective heart surgery, resections were taken, and the thymus tissue came from them. Healthy Finnish infants undergoing corrective surgery for congenital heart defects were used as donors. The receptor was isolated from a girl under three years old with a congenital heart defect but otherwise immunologically healthy. Sequencing used thymus tissue.

The CDR3 spells CASSEQRTGELFF. The CDR3 coding sequence is TGTGCCAGCTCCGAACAGCGCACCGGGGAGCTGTTTTTT. This chain joins TRBV6-4 and TRBJ2-2; D is unclear. CDR1 is MRHNA and CDR2 is SNTAGT in the germline V gene. The CDR3 has 13 amino acids. Trimming removed 8 bases from V and 4 bases from J, with 11 bases in between.